This is a list of T cell receptor beta chains from one sample in a study of response to subunit inactivated influenza vaccine. MiXCR, run by TCRdb on the RT-PCR reads, gives a single entry per CDR3 protein. The sample contains hundreds of thousands of distinct CDR3 sequences, approximately 15% of which appear only once. Here the sequenced sample was PBMCs from blood, taken around 14 days before vaccination. These receptors were taken from a middle-aged man who received an inactivated influenza vaccine. Both conserved end residues are part of each CDR3. The D gene is left open where the match is weak. Expanded clones are given a class, and other clones once, few, many or no size at all.

abundance	v_gene	j_gene	d_gene	CDR3aa	CDR3nt
.	TRBV18	TRBJ1-6	TRBD1	CASSPAGQIYSPLHF	TGTGCCAGCTCACCTGCGGGACAGATCTATTCACCCCTCCACTTT
many	TRBV7-6	TRBJ1-5	.	CASSLGPPGILSNQPQHF	TGTGCCAGCAGCTTAGGGCCCCCGGGGATATTGAGCAATCAGCCCCAGCATTTT
.	TRBV5-1	TRBJ1-4	.	CASSLERGGEKLFF	TGCGCCAGCAGCTTGGAGAGGGGTGGCGAAAAACTGTTTTTT
.	TRBV7-9	TRBJ2-3	.	CASSTHVDTQYF	TGTGCCAGCAGCACTCATGTCGATACGCAGTATTTT
.	TRBV7-9	TRBJ2-5	.	CASSLGSAGEGETQYF	TGTGCCAGCAGCTTAGGGTCTGCCGGCGAAGGGGAGACCCAGTACTTC
many	TRBV7-2	TRBJ2-5	.	CASSLGRGETQYF	TGTGCCAGCAGCTTAGGCAGGGGAGAGACCCAGTACTTC
.	TRBV15	TRBJ1-2	TRBD1	CATSNPTGAGYTF	TGTGCCACCAGCAACCCGACAGGGGCCGGCTACACCTTC
.	TRBV20-1	TRBJ1-2	.	CSASAGPHITF	TGCAGTGCTAGTGCCGGGCCCCATATCACCTTC
many	TRBV2	TRBJ1-1	.	CASTMEGMGTEAFF	TGTGCCAGCACCATGGAGGGGATGGGCACTGAAGCTTTCTTT
many	TRBV29-1	TRBJ2-7	.	CSVESGGGYEQYF	TGCAGCGTTGAATCTGGGGGAGGCTACGAGCAGTACTTC
.	TRBV14	TRBJ2-1	.	CASSQGGRVSSYNEQFF	TGTGCCAGCAGCCAAGGGGGAAGGGTCTCCTCCTACAATGAGCAGTTCTTC
few	TRBV2	TRBJ2-3	.	CASKREQGAYTDTQYF	TGTGCCAGCAAACGAGAACAGGGCGCGTACACAGATACGCAGTATTTT
.	TRBV28	TRBJ2-2	.	CASYTGQRTGELFF	TGTGCCAGCTATACAGGTCAAAGGACCGGGGAGCTGTTTTTT
few	TRBV19	TRBJ2-7	.	CASSATVSYEQYF	TGTGCCAGTAGTGCAACGGTCTCCTACGAGCAGTACTTC
few	TRBV18	TRBJ1-2	TRBD1	CASSPTGEGYTF	TGTGCCAGCTCACCAACAGGGGAGGGCTACACCTTC
.	TRBV6-5	TRBJ2-7	TRBD2	CASSGGSPEQYF	TGTGCCAGCAGTGGCGGGAGTCCCGAGCAGTACTTC
few	TRBV7-2	TRBJ2-2	TRBD2	CASSLDLAGGGELFF	TGTGCCAGCAGCTTAGATCTGGCGGGGGGCGGGGAGCTGTTTTTT